This TCR beta chain was sequenced for a study of T cell responses to AZD1222 COVID-19 vaccine. Trimming cost V 8 bases and J 1 base, with 9 bases left between them. Germline CDR1 and CDR2: LNHDA and SQIVND (reference sequence). This CDR3 region has 13 residues. The assay was immunoSEQ multiplex PCR, and TCRdb's table has in-frame clones only and misses some. The data show about 180,000 clones, with roughly nine tenths seen just once and around 2% held by the top ten. This chain links TRBV19 with TRBJ1-5; D remains unclear. Material: peripheral blood, obtained on day 0 of AZD1222 vaccination. This TCR derives from an adult in good health. DNA for the CDR3: TGTGCCAGTGGTCCGGTGAGCAATCAGCCCCAGCATTTT. Translated: CASGPVSNQPQHF. The full variable domain, its missing parts supplied by reference TRBV19 and TRBJ1-5, is DGGITQSPKYLFRKEGQNVTLSCEQNLNHDAMYWYRQDPGQGLRLIYYSQIVNDFQKGDIAEGYSVSREKKESFPLTVTSAQKNPTAFYLCASGPVSNQPQHFGDGTRLSIL.